This TCR beta chain originates from a study of blood T cells in healthy people across ages. This clonotype was observed a few times. Primers used in a second PCR of roughly 6 to 11 cycles were a sample-barcoded 5' primer and a J-beta primer mix. One entry per CDR3 protein results from TCRdb running MiXCR on the 5' RACE reads. The sample shows about 1.6 million distinct CDR3 sequences, 34% of them seen only once. Sequenced material: blood. The sequence derives from a woman in her 30s in good health.

CDR3 sequence (DNA): TGTGCCAGCAGCTTAGGAGGGACAGGGGGCTGGGAGACCCAGTACTTC. It encodes CASSLGGTGGWETQYF. V and J are TRBV7-6 and TRBJ2-5; TRBD1 matches at 12 bases. The V segment lost 1 base and the J segment 5 bases; nucleotides outside the gene matches: 5. Germline V gives CDR1 SGHVS, CDR2 FNYEAQ. The CDR3 loop spans 16 amino acids.